The clone carrying this T cell receptor (beta chain) was picked up a small number of times. The entry originates in a study of shared clonotypes between healthy human individuals. Assay used: immunoSEQ multiplex PCR; TCRdb lists only in-frame clones, some missing. The data contain about 980,000 clones, over 60% of them singletons. Trimming left V 2 bases short and J 4 bases short, with 24 bases between. CDR1 is MNHEY, CDR2 SMNVEV, per germline (reference sequence). This CDR3 region has 18 residues. The sequencing input was memory CD4+ T cells sorted from blood. As to subset: CD45RA-negative fraction. This sequence was found in a man aged 18-30 years in good health. The chain uses TRBV27 and TRBJ2-7, with D unresolved. The CDR3 nucleotides read TGTGCCAGCAGTTTACGAAACAATGGTATTGGCAGAGGATACGAGCAGTACTTC. This translates into CASSLRNNGIGRGYEQYF.